This T cell receptor beta chain emerged from a study of immune evolution from preneoplasia to lung adenocarcinoma. Study-wide results and limits: Later-stage lesions appeared to have more T cells, more diversity, less clonality.

The V end was cut by 3 bases, the J end by 5 bases, with 18 bases between. Germline values: CDR1 SNHLY, CDR2 FYNNEI. This CDR3 has 16 amino acids. Details on this clone: Its cognate antigen is unknown.

Patient tissue came from resections in Japan or China, 2014–2017. Measured with immunoSEQ multiplex PCR; TCRdb has only the in-frame clones, and not every one. The sample carries nearly 5,000 clones, approximately 80% recorded once. The clonotype comes from a person between 50 and 70 years old with lung adenocarcinoma. The sample comprised FFPE normal lung tissue adjacent to the tumor. This chain joins TRBV2 and TRBJ2-3, with D possibly called TRBD1 or TRBD2 (5 bases each). In DNA, the CDR3 is TGTGCCAGCAGTGATTCACTAGTCGGGGCCGGAGATACGCAGTATTTT. Its protein is CASSDSLVGAGDTQYF. The entire variable domain, with the rest obtained from reference TRBV2 and TRBJ2-3, is as follows: EPEVTQTPSHQVTQMGQEVILRCVPISNHLYFYWYRQILGQKVEFLVSFYNNEISEKSEIFDDQFSVERPDGSNFTLKIRSTKLEDSAMYFCASSDSLVGAGDTQYFGPGTRLTVL.